The source of this TCR beta chain is a study of blood T cell repertoires in COVID-19. Turning to the study itself: In each case, the material was cDNA or gDNA derived from T cells, B-cell-depleted T cells, or PBMCs.

The ends were cut back, 2 bases at V and 2 bases at J, with 14 bases in the middle. The germline CDR1 and CDR2 sequences are SGHTA and FQGTGA. There are 16 residues in the CDR3. The cohort comprised adults aged roughly 18 to 100 years residing in under 25 US areas. The study assigned cohorts using participant-reported clinical history. Authors' data handling: Reference gene primer amplification in the assay estimated nucleated cell counts. Libraries were prepared by immunoSEQ multiplex PCR; TCRdb keeps only in-frame clonotypes and omits some of them. The V and J calls and clone size were taken over from that table, and D and trimming were inferred from the DNA. The table includes 150,000 to 190,000 clones, approximately 79% detected once.

The sequenced material came from PBMCs or T cells enriched from blood (not recorded which). The receptor was isolated from a man aged 50-60 years who had recovered from COVID-19. The chain uses TRBV7-3 and TRBJ2-3; tentatively, D is TRBD2 (7 bases). CDR3 region: CASSLYPGGSTDTQYF. DNA of the CDR3: TGTGCCAGCAGCTTATATCCGGGGGGCTCCACAGATACGCAGTATTTT.